This T cell receptor beta chain came from a study of Graves' ophthalmopathy and Graves' hyperthyroidism (dated 2018 in TCRdb). A note on the overall study: Peripheral blood was collected before any treatment was given, at the time of initial diagnosis. To tell Graves' ophthalmopathy apart from Graves' hyperthyroidism, and to predict which patients would progress to ophthalmopathy, the study relied on TCR beta repertoire signatures. In total, some 130 blood samples were TCR-sequenced: approximately 42 ophthalmopathy, over 70 hyperthyroidism and some 17 hyperthyroidism-to-ophthalmopathy patients. A discovery set of about 99 patients (more than 40 ophthalmopathy, about 59 stable hyperthyroidism) was enrolled to explore V-J signatures distinguishing ophthalmopathy from hyperthyroidism. For independent validation, a separate cohort was made up of some 18 hyperthyroidism patients plus 17 patients who later progressed from hyperthyroidism to ophthalmopathy. T-cell repertoires of thyroid tissue and blood were compared in over 5 hyperthyroidism patients. Following sample collection, hyperthyroidism patients were given methimazole at a starting dose of 30 mg daily, and ophthalmopathy patients were given high-dose intravenous methylprednisolone. The 75 to 100 discovery patients were divided at random into training and test sets in a 7:3 ratio. Overall study results and their limits: No statistical method was used to predetermine the sample size, and group allocation was not hidden from the investigators. The 13-signature model separated ophthalmopathy from stable hyperthyroidism with 85% to 90% sensitivity and about 84% specificity in cross-validation, and 80%/75% in the test set. In validation, the model predicted ophthalmopathy progression with 70.59% sensitivity and roughly 72% specificity; approximately 12 predicted patients were CT-confirmed with GO in a median of around 6.5 months. Most expanded thyroid clonotypes with a frequency above 0.001 also appeared in blood, which suggests that blood repertoires may reflect the immune response in the thyroid.

For repertoire sequencing, the TCR beta CDR3 regions were amplified from RNA transcripts. HTBI primers and the Qiagen OneStep RT-PCR kit were used in a first-round RT-PCR, which was followed by a second-round multiplex PCR, size selection and purification. Libraries were sequenced paired-end with 100 bp reads on an Illumina HiSeq2000. In the source study's methods: Reads were processed with SOAPnuke, discarding reads with adapters, uncalled bases, mean Phred below 15, or no exact constant-primer or identifier match. COPE v1.2.5 was used to merge the high-quality paired reads. Each unique nucleotide sequence was treated as a clonotype, and MiTCR v1.1 was used to align the clonotypes to the IMGT TRB V, D and J references. The analysis was limited to V-J combinations with a frequency above 0.0001, which together covered approximately 99% of repertoires. A TCR clonal expansion and chaos score per V-J combination was defined as the ratio of F50 clonal expansion to chaos observed in the TCRdist matrix. Welch's t-statistics and random forest were used to reduce the features to around 13 V-J combinations, which were then used as input to a naive Bayes classifier. Thyroid-blood repertoire similarity was quantified with the Morisita-Horn index. TCRdb applied fastp at Q25 and MiXCR to the public reads, then kept only in-frame beta chains. Every distinct CDR3 protein forms one entry, paired with its most common genes and DNA. Here the V and J calls rest on TCRdb's processing, not on the authors' analysis. This sample comprises about 620,000 distinct CDR3 sequences, 22% of them detected only once. About 6.6% of the sample goes to the ten largest clones.

Hyperthyroidism was defined as stable when no progression to ophthalmopathy occurred within 18 months of follow-up. Hyperthyroidism patients were newly diagnosed, were aged 18 to 65 years, and had a disease duration under 2 months. Patients with other autoimmune diseases, uncontrolled infections, pregnancy or lactation were excluded from the study. Clinical symptoms, serum thyroxine, TRAb, thyroid ultrasound and orbital computed tomography were used for diagnosis. Using Ficoll-Paque density gradient centrifugation, PBMCs were isolated from 8.5 to 10 ml of fresh peripheral blood. Trizol reagent was used to extract the total RNA, and its quality was then checked on an Agilent 2100 Bioanalyzer. This clonotype was found a few times. It lacks a known antigen. Its ends do not fully match the called genes, so a read error is possible. The CDR3, from cysteine to phenylalanine, totals 17 residues. CDR3 DNA only is kept here, 51 bases in frame from base 1. The germline V gene provides CDR1 SGHAT and CDR2 FQNNGV.

Material for sequencing was peripheral blood. The TCR comes from a woman younger than 35 with stable Graves' hyperthyroidism. Some clones in this sample may be carry-over from other donors' samples. Donor details come from another sample of the same person, matched by shared clones. The rearrangement joined TRBV11-2 to TRBJ2-5; the D segment could be TRBD2, given 5 matching bases. The nucleotides read TGTGCCAGCAGCTTAGATCTTCTTGGAGGTTTCGGGGAGATCCAGTACTTC. This codes for CASSLDLLGGFGEIQYF.